The source of this T cell receptor beta chain is a study of blood T cell repertoires in COVID-19. In the authors' methods: Cell counts per sample came from amplifying reference gene primers. The protocol was immunoSEQ multiplex PCR, while the TCRdb copy is restricted to in-frame clones and leaves out a portion. That table furnishes V, J and clone size, whereas the DNA furnished D and trimming. Of some 350,000 clones listed, around nine tenths are singletons. Between the trimmed V and J ends, which lost 6 bases and 2 bases, there was a span of 26 bases. Germline CDR1 and CDR2: LNHDA and SQIVND (reference sequence). CDR3 length: 18 residues.

The receptor was isolated from a human donor in a cohort sampled during active COVID-19. V gene TRBV19 combines with J gene TRBJ2-7; a weak D match, TRBD1 (6 bases). What was sequenced was peripheral blood. The CDR3 sequence: CASSLPLSATGSTYEQYF. The CDR3 DNA is TGTGCCAGTAGCCTCCCATTATCAGCGACAGGCTCTACCTACGAGCAGTACTTC.